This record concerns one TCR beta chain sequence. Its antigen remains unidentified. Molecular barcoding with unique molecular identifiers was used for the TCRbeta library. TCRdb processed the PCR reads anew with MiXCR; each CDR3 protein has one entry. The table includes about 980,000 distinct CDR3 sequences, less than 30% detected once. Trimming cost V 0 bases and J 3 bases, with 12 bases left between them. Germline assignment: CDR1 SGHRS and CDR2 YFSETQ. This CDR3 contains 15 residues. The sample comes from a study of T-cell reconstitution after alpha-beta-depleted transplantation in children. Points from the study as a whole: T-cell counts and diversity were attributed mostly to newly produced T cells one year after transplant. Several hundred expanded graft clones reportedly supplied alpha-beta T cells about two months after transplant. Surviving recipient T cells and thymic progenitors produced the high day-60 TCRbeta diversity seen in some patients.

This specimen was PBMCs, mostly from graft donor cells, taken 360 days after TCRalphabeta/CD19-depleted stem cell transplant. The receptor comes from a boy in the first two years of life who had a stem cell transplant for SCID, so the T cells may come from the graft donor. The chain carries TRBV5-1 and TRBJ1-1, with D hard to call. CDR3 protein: CASSLGARLYTEAFF. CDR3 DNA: TGCGCCAGCAGCTTGGGGGCCCGGTTGTACACTGAAGCTTTCTTT.